The rows below give T cell receptor beta chains drawn from one sample of a study of blood T cell repertoires in COVID-19. Sequencing was performed with immunoSEQ multiplex PCR; in TCRdb, only in-frame clones are kept and a portion is missing. The sample includes about 95,000 clones, approximately 81% seen only once; the top ten take nearly 25%. The specimen was peripheral blood. The source of these receptors is a man older than 75 with active or convalescent COVID-19. CDR3s include the opening cysteine and the closing phenylalanine or tryptophan. D genes are given only for firm matches.

D | J | V | DNA | CDR3
. | TRBJ1-5 | TRBV29-1 | TGCAGCGTTGTCATCGGGGGTCAGCCCCAGCATTTT | CSVVIGGQPQHF
. | TRBJ2-7 | TRBV7-8 | TGTGCCAGCATCTCGGGGTGGGGCTACGAGCAGTACTTC | CASISGWGYEQYF
. | TRBJ2-7 | TRBV5-4 | TGTGCCAGCAGCTTGGGGGGCCCGGTGGTTTACGAGCAGTACTTC | CASSLGGPVVYEQYF
. | TRBJ1-5 | TRBV30 | TGTGCCTGGAGGGGGCCGGGTAGGGATCAGCCCCAGCATTTT | CAWRGPGRDQPQHF
. | TRBJ1-2 | TRBV3-1/TRBV3-2 | TGTGCCAGCCGCAGCGCAGGGATCGACTATGGCTACACCTTC | CASRSAGIDYGYTF
. | TRBJ2-7 | TRBV5-6 | TGTGCCAGCAGCTTGGTTGGCGGCCGGAGGAACGAGCAGTACTTC | CASSLVGGRRNEQYF
TRBD2 | TRBJ2-3 | TRBV7-8 | TGTGCCAGCAGCTTAGTCCCCGGACTAGCGGGGGTGGCAGATACGCAGTATTTT | CASSLVPGLAGVADTQYF
TRBD1 | TRBJ2-5 | TRBV5-1 | TGCGCCAGCGCAAGCGAGGACAGGTCCCAAGAGACCCAGTACTTC | CASASEDRSQETQYF
. | TRBJ2-5 | TRBV7-2 | TGTGCCAGCAGCCTGGTCAGGGGAGGGGAGACCCAGTACTTC | CASSLVRGGETQYF
. | TRBJ1-4 | TRBV19 | TGTGCCAGTAGCGCAAGGGGTGAAGATGAAAAACTGTTTTTT | CASSARGEDEKLFF
. | TRBJ2-6 | TRBV4-3 | TGCGCCAGCAGCCAAGCAAGTGTGTTGGGGGGGCGTGGGGCCAACGTCCTGACTTTC | CASSQASVLGGRGANVLTF
TRBD2 | TRBJ2-3 | TRBV7-2 | TGTGCCAGCAGCTTAGCCTTAGCGGGGGGGACAGATACGCAGTATTTT | CASSLALAGGTDTQYF
. | TRBJ1-1 | TRBV20-1 | TGCAGTGCTGCAGGGAACACTGAAGCTTTCTTT | CSAAGNTEAFF